This T cell receptor beta chain was sequenced for a study of blood T cell repertoires in COVID-19. Study overall: Acute-phase and convalescent COVID-19 samples originated in the United States, Italy and Spain. The analysed material was cDNA or gDNA that came from T cells, B-cell-depleted T cells, or PBMCs.

Germline CDR1 GTSNPN, CDR2 SVGIG (reference sequence). This CDR3 region has 15 residues. V was trimmed by 0 bases and J by 2 bases, leaving 12 bases between them. Sequencing was performed with immunoSEQ multiplex PCR; in TCRdb, only in-frame clones are kept and a portion is missing. The table includes 450,000 or so clones, 80% to 90% detected once. The Seattle patients joined while their infection was active and were tracked longitudinally afterward. The sequencing input was peripheral blood. This TCR came from a man between 18 and 29 years old with COVID-19, enrolled during active disease. This chain connects TRBV30 to TRBJ2-3; TRBD2 is a possible D gene (6 bases). CDR3 nucleotide sequence: TGTGCCTGGAGTGTAAGCGGGCTTAACACAGATACGCAGTATTTT. Residues: CAWSVSGLNTDTQYF.